What follows are 11 T cell receptor beta chains derived from one specimen sequenced in a study of T cell clonality in common variable immunodeficiency. Method: immunoSEQ multiplex PCR; TCRdb's copy keeps in-frame clones and lacks some. The specimen gives under 50,000 clones without singletons; the ten biggest hold about 2.2%. The sequenced sample consisted of peripheral blood mononuclear cells. All receptors derive from a person between 18 and 70 years old in good health.

This clone was observed many times. From the germline J gene comes the end of the CDR3, since the read stops 3 residues before it. The chain has TRBV20-1 and TRBJ2-5; D ambiguous. This CDR3 contains 14 residues. V was pared by 0 bases and J by 1 base, with 9 bases between. Germline lookup yields CDR1 DFQATT and CDR2 SNEGSKA (reference sequence). The sequenced part of the CDR3 DNA is TGCAGTGCTAGAGAGTTAGTGTCCCAAGAGACC. The encoded protein is CSARELVSQET. The full CDR3 protein is CSARELVSQETQYF.

Ten or more counts support this clone. The CDR3 end falls 3 residues outside the read, so it is completed with the germline J gene. The chain has TRBV19 and TRBJ1-3, with D hard to call. V was shortened by 7 bases and J by 0 bases, with 13 bases between the two germline ends. The germline V gene has CDR1 LNHDA and CDR2 SQIVND (reference sequence). The CDR3 contains 15 residues. The CDR3 DNA, read in part, is TGTGCCAGTACCTTCCCTGGGCTCTCTGGAAACACC. Its protein product is CASTFPGLSGNT. Given in full, the CDR3 is CASTFPGLSGNTIYF.

This clone was detected ten times or more. The read terminates 3 residues ahead of where the CDR3 ends, so the germline J gene completes it. This chain joins TRBV20-1 and TRBJ2-3; 10 bases line up with TRBD1. The V gene end was trimmed by 3 bases and the J gene end by 6 bases; junction bases not matched to a gene: 9. Germline loops: CDR1 DFQATT, CDR2 SNEGSKA (reference sequence). CDR3 length: 15 residues. The CDR3 bases that were read are TGCAGTGCTAGTACCGGACAGGGGGGCCGGGATACG. Encoded protein: CSASTGQGGRDT. The entire CDR3 is CSASTGQGGRDTQYF.

This clone was detected ten times or more. A junction boundary mismatches the germline segment, possibly from a read error. From the germline J gene comes the end of the CDR3, since the read stops 3 residues before it. V gene TRBV4-2 combines with J gene TRBJ2-7; perhaps TRBD1 as D (6 bases). The CDR3 has 15 amino acids. Germline-derived CDR1 and CDR2 are LGHNA and YNFKEQ. CDR3 DNA (partial): TGCGCCAGCAGCCAAGATACGCAGGGGATCTACGAG. As protein: CASSQDTQGIYE. The full-length CDR3 reads as CASSQDTQGIYEQYF.

Comments on this clone: Read sequence stops 3 residues before the CDR3 end, and the germline J gene provides the missing end. This specimen includes other DNA sequences encoding the same CDR3. The chain carries TRBV7-9 and TRBJ1-3; D possibly corresponds to TRBD1 (5 bases). This CDR3 spans 15 amino acids. CDR1 SEHNR and CDR2 FQNEAQ come from the germline V gene (reference sequence). Trimming took off 5 bases at V and 8 bases at J, with 19 bases between the two ends. CDR3 DNA (partial): TGTGCCAGCAGCCTAGTCCTGGGGCAGGCGGACACC. This sequence encodes CASSLVLGQADT. The full CDR3 sequence reads CASSLVLGQADTIYF.

The table lists this clone with many counts. The sequence runs out 3 residues before the end of the CDR3; the remainder is reconstructed from the germline J gene. This chain joins TRBV5-6 and TRBJ1-2, with a weak D call TRBD1 (6 bases). The CDR3 totals 13 residues. From germline, CDR1 is SGHDT and CDR2 YYEEEE. The V gene lost 4 bases and the J gene lost 4 bases, with 11 bases spanning the gap. The CDR3 is CASSPDSLYGYTF. CDR3 bases read: TGTGCCAGCAGCCCGGACAGTCTCTATGGC. Variable domain in full (rest from reference TRBV5-6 and TRBJ1-2): DAGVTQSPTHLIKTRGQQVTLRCSPKSGHDTVSWYQQALGQGPQFIFQYYEEEERQRGNFPDRFSGHQFPNYSSELNVNALLLGDSALYLCASSPDSLYGYTFGSGTRLTVV.

This clone showed up many times. The read gets to within 3 residues of the CDR3 end, and the germline J gene fills in the rest. The genes are TRBV12-5 and TRBJ2-3; D is unresolved. Germline V gene data show CDR1 as LGHNT and CDR2 as FRNRAP. Trimming took 1 base from V and 2 from J, leaving 10 bases between them. The CDR3 sequence is 15 residues long. CDR3 DNA, as far as it was read: TGTGCTAGTGGTTTGGGCCTGGCAGACACAGATACG. The encoded protein is CASGLGLADTDT. The CDR3 as a whole reads CASGLGLADTDTQYF.

At least ten counts were recorded for this clone. Read coverage stops 3 residues before the CDR3 terminus; the germline J gene supplies the remainder. V gene TRBV30 combines with J gene TRBJ1-1; maybe TRBD1 (5 bases). The CDR3 is 14 residues long. The germline V gene has CDR1 GTSNPN and CDR2 SVGIG (reference sequence). Trimming pared 8 bases from V and 0 bases from J, leaving 16 bases between. CDR3 protein: CAGAPGILNTEAFF. The DNA read from the CDR3 is TGTGCCGGGGCCCCGGGAATTCTGAACACTGAA.

This clone was counted at least ten times. The missing CDR3 end, 3 residues past where the read stops, is filled in from the germline J gene. The chain joins TRBV20-1 to TRBJ2-5; the match to TRBD2 covers 7 bases. There are 15 residues in the CDR3. In germline, CDR1 is DFQATT, CDR2 SNEGSKA (reference sequence). V lost 0 bases, J lost 4 bases, and 8 bases stayed unmatched. The CDR3 protein is CSARDARGGGETQYF. Incomplete CDR3 DNA: TGCAGTGCTAGAGATGCCCGGGGCGGGGGAGAGACC.

This clone was recorded many times. The read terminates 3 residues ahead of where the CDR3 ends, so the germline J gene completes it. V usage is TRBV5-1 and J usage is TRBJ2-5; TRBD2 aligns across 9 bases. The CDR3 length is 15 residues. CDR1 is SGHRS and CDR2 is YFSETQ in the germline V gene. J lost 2 bases, V lost 7 bases, and 9 bases had no gene match. CDR3 loop: CASLAAGGTQETQYF. Partial CDR3 DNA: TGCGCCAGCCTCGCAGCGGGAGGTACTCAAGAGACC.

Many counts were recorded for this clone. The read ends 3 residues shy of where the CDR3 ends; the end is completed using the germline J gene. The chain is built from TRBV11-2 and TRBJ1-1, with D maybe TRBD1 (6 bases). The CDR3 extends over 13 amino acids. Germline assignment: CDR1 SGHAT and CDR2 FQNNGV. Trimming left V 2 bases short and J 3 bases short, with 7 bases between. CDR3 in amino acids: CASSLYRDTEAFF. CDR3 bases read: TGTGCCAGCAGCTTATACAGGGACACTGAA.